These 10 T cell receptor beta chains were sequenced from one sample in a study of early T cells in non-severe SARS-CoV-2 infection. TCRdb re-analysed the 5' RACE reads in MiXCR, keeping a single row per CDR3 protein. The sample has some 77,000 distinct CDR3 sequences; approximately 12% are singletons. The specimen comprised whole blood, sampled at baseline. Receptor source: an adult who was a healthcare worker with PCR-confirmed SARS-CoV-2 infection or an uninfected control (not recorded which). The donor label of this sample is uncertain.

The chain uses TRBV2 and TRBJ2-5; a possible D gene is TRBD2 (5 bases). This CDR3 has 14 amino acids. Germline assignment: CDR1 SNHLY and CDR2 FYNNEI. V was pared by 3 bases and J by 7 bases, with 15 bases between. The CDR3 sequence: CASSELVGARTQYF. The CDR3 coding sequence is TGTGCCAGCAGTGAGTTGGTGGGAGCAAGGACCCAGTACTTC.

The chain employs TRBV6-5 and TRBJ1-3; D gene uncertain. The CDR3 has 14 amino acids. In germline, CDR1 is MNHEY, CDR2 SVGAGI. Trimming took off 7 bases at V and 0 bases at J, with 10 bases between the two ends. The CDR3 region is CASKPKSSGNTIYF. CDR3 DNA: TGTGCCAGCAAGCCGAAGAGCTCTGGAAACACCATATATTTT.

The chain has TRBV29-1 and TRBJ2-2; D ambiguous. The CDR3 has 14 residues. Germline lookup yields CDR1 SQVTM and CDR2 ANQGSEA. V was clipped by 3 bases and J by 1 base, with 9 bases between them. The CDR3, as DNA: TGCAGCGTTGACCTCTCGGGGAACACCGGGGAGCTGTTTTTT. Protein product: CSVDLSGNTGELFF.

V and J are TRBV6-1 and TRBJ2-5; D is unclear. The CDR3 is 17 amino acids. Trimming took 6 bases from V and 2 from J, leaving 22 bases between them. CDR1 and CDR2 from the germline V gene are MNHNS and SASEGT. CDR3 sequence (DNA): TGTGCCAGCAGCGATTGGGTCCGGCTTCCAACTCAAGAGACCCAGTACTTC. Translating it yields CASSDWVRLPTQETQYF.

The chain is built from TRBV4-3 and TRBJ2-3; 9 nucleotides align to TRBD2. The length of the CDR3 is 15 residues. The germline CDR1 and CDR2 sequences are LGHNA and YSLEER. V was clipped by 1 base and J by 2 bases; unmatched bases: 1. The CDR3 DNA sequence: TGCGCCAGCAGCCAAGGACTAGCGGACACAGATACGCAGTATTTT. Translated, it gives CASSQGLADTDTQYF.

This clonotype was observed a few times. V gene TRBV2 combines with J gene TRBJ2-2; TRBD2 matches 9 bases. Unmatched junction bases numbered 1, after V lost 3 bases and J lost 5 bases. The CDR3 runs to 14 residues. CDR1 is SNHLY, CDR2 FYNNEI, per germline. The CDR3 sequence: CASSELAGTGELFF. CDR3 coding DNA: TGTGCCAGCAGTGAGCTAGCGGGAACCGGGGAGCTGTTTTTT.

This clonotype was detected a few times. V gene TRBV11-2 combines with J gene TRBJ2-1; D might be TRBD2 (5 bases). This CDR3 has 13 residues. V was shortened by 0 bases and J by 10 bases, with 10 bases between the two germline ends. Germline lookup yields CDR1 SGHAT and CDR2 FQNNGV. CDR3 loop: CASSLDRRREQFF. CDR3 sequence (DNA): TGTGCCAGCAGCTTAGATCGTAGGAGGGAGCAGTTCTTC. Full variable domain (remainder filled in from reference TRBV11-2 and TRBJ2-1): EAGVAQSPRYKIIEKRQSVAFWCNPISGHATLYWYQQILGQGPKLLIQFQNNGVVDDSQLPKDRFSAERLKGVDSTLKIQPAKLEDSAVYLCASSLDRRREQFFGPGTRLTVL.

This clonotype was counted at least ten times. The CDR3 region has the DNA TGCAGTGCTCAAAGACTAGGAGGGCGCACAGATACGCAGTATTTT. Its translation is CSAQRLGGRTDTQYF. This chain links TRBV20-1 with TRBJ2-3; TRBD2 is a possible D gene (6 bases). The CDR3 consists of 15 residues. CDR1 and CDR2 from the germline V gene are DFQATT and SNEGSKA (reference sequence). Trimming shortened V by 5 bases and J by 1 base, and 16 bases separated the two germline ends.

The V call is TRBV7-6, the J call TRBJ1-6, with D possibly being TRBD1 (6 bases). Per germline, CDR1 SGHVS and CDR2 FNYEAQ. V lost 2 bases to trimming and J lost 0 bases, with 20 bases between them. The CDR3 loop spans 20 amino acids. The chain's CDR3 is CASSLLSDDGGRSYNSPLHF. Written as DNA, the CDR3 is TGTGCCAGCAGCTTACTATCAGATGACGGGGGGCGCTCCTATAATTCACCCCTCCACTTT.

This clonotype showed up just a few times. The chain employs TRBV18 and TRBJ1-2; 7 bases match TRBD1. The CDR3 is 14 residues long. With 3 bases clipped from V and 1 base from J, the junction kept 2 bases outside the gene matches. Germline CDR1 and CDR2: KGHSH and LQKENI. The CDR3 loop is CASSPQGGNYGYTF. CDR3 DNA sequence: TGTGCCAGCTCACCCCAGGGGGGTAACTATGGCTACACCTTC.